The rows below give T cell receptor beta chains drawn from one sample of a study of blood T cell repertoires in COVID-19. TCRdb's copy holds only in-frame clones and misses some; the assay was immunoSEQ multiplex PCR. The sample has about 50,000 clones; 84% are singletons. Sequenced material: peripheral blood. The receptors shown here come from a man aged 55 to 70 with acute or convalescent COVID-19. The CDR3 runs from the conserved cysteine through the conserved F or W. Fields, in order: clone size, D gene, V gene, J gene, CDR3 length, CDR3 protein, CDR3 DNA. A D gene is named only where the DNA matches it firmly. Only part of the rows carry a size: once, few, many, or a class if the clone is expanded.

-	TRBD2	TRBV27	TRBJ2-7	13	CASSLAGAYEQYF	TGTGCCAGCAGTTTAGCGGGGGCCTACGAGCAGTACTTC
medium-sized	-	TRBV10-3	TRBJ1-1	14	CAITSGVLNTEAFF	TGTGCCATCACCTCAGGGGTTTTGAACACTGAAGCTTTCTTT
-	-	TRBV12-3/TRBV12-4	TRBJ2-7	12	CASKADSYEQYF	TGTGCCAGCAAAGCCGACTCCTACGAGCAGTACTTC
-	TRBD2	TRBV6-5	TRBJ2-3	14	CASVSGGARDTQYF	TGTGCCAGTGTTAGCGGGGGGGCGAGGGATACGCAGTATTTT
-	-	TRBV7-9	TRBJ1-6	15	CASSLPPTANSPLHF	TGTGCCAGCAGCTTACCCCCTACTGCGAACTCACCCCTCCACTTT
-	TRBD2	TRBV5-1	TRBJ2-1	17	CASSPGGTSSPEMKQFF	TGCGCCAGCAGCCCTGGAGGGACTAGCTCACCAGAAATGAAGCAGTTCTTC
-	TRBD2	TRBV7-9	TRBJ2-7	16	CASSGPQRGFSYEQYF	TGTGCCAGCAGTGGACCCCAGCGGGGTTTCTCCTACGAGCAGTACTTC
-	-	TRBV11-2	TRBJ1-1	16	CASSWGGQGSNTEAFF	TGTGCCAGCAGCTGGGGGGGGCAGGGATCCAACACTGAAGCTTTCTTT
-	TRBD1	TRBV7-6	TRBJ2-3	15	CASSSGTGITDTQYF	TGTGCCAGCAGCTCCGGGACAGGGATCACAGATACGCAGTATTTT
-	-	TRBV12-3/TRBV12-4	TRBJ2-1	13	CASTAAGRGEQFF	TGTGCCAGCACCGCCGCCGGTAGAGGTGAGCAGTTCTTC
-	TRBD1	TRBV5-4	TRBJ1-2	17	CASSLAGTGGSGYGYTF	TGTGCCAGCAGCTTGGCGGGGACAGGGGGCTCGGGCTATGGCTACACCTTC
-	-	TRBV6-5	TRBJ2-3	14	CASRQGHSTDTQYF	TGTGCCAGCAGACAGGGTCATAGCACAGATACGCAGTATTTT
-	TRBD1	TRBV5-5	TRBJ1-6	15	CASSAGQGGNSPLHF	TGTGCCAGCAGCGCCGGACAGGGAGGGAATTCACCCCTCCACTTT
-	-	TRBV5-1	TRBJ1-1	14	CASSLAGGDTEAFF	TGCGCCAGCAGCTTGGCCGGCGGGGACACTGAAGCTTTCTTT
-	-	TRBV18	TRBJ1-6	18	CASSRGLSSSSYNSPLHF	TGTGCCAGCTCCCGCGGCCTATCCTCGAGCTCCTATAATTCACCCCTCCACTTT
-	TRBD2	TRBV5-1	TRBJ2-3	16	CASSPQASGGSDTQYF	TGCGCCAGCTCCCCACAGGCTAGCGGGGGGTCAGATACGCAGTATTTT
-	-	TRBV6-5	TRBJ1-2	13	CASSYNNNYGYTF	TGTGCCAGCAGTTACAACAACAACTATGGCTACACCTTC
-	TRBD1	TRBV11-3	TRBJ2-1	19	CASSLRRGDRGTPGDEQFF	TGTGCCAGCAGCTTACGGCGGGGGGACAGGGGAACTCCGGGTGATGAGCAGTTCTTC
-	TRBD2	TRBV5-6	TRBJ2-1	14	CASSLGLAGNEQFF	TGTGCCAGCAGCTTGGGACTAGCGGGGAATGAGCAGTTCTTC
-	TRBD2	TRBV7-6	TRBJ2-5	15	CASSQPAGGRETQYF	TGTGCCAGCAGCCAGCCGGCGGGGGGCCGGGAGACCCAGTACTTC
-	-	TRBV4-1	TRBJ1-5	17	CASSQGGVLPSNQPQHF	TGCGCCAGCAGCCAAGGGGGAGTGTTACCCTCCAATCAGCCCCAGCATTTT
-	-	TRBV4-3	TRBJ1-6	15	CASSQESQTGQPLHF	TGCGCCAGCAGCCAAGAATCCCAAACAGGGCAGCCCCTCCACTTT
-	-	TRBV6-5	TRBJ1-5	13	CASSYGGYQPQHF	TGTGCCAGCAGTTACGGCGGCTATCAGCCCCAGCATTTT
-	-	TRBV10-3	TRBJ2-1	11	CAISENQGQFF	TGTGCCATCAGTGAGAATCAGGGGCAGTTCTTC
-	TRBD1	TRBV29-1	TRBJ1-2	14	CSVDQDRESYGYTF	TGCAGCGTTGACCAGGACAGGGAAAGCTATGGCTACACCTTC
few	-	TRBV27	TRBJ1-2	14	CASSLSPDNYGYTF	TGTGCCAGCAGTTTATCCCCAGATAACTATGGCTACACCTTC
-	-	TRBV12-3/TRBV12-4	TRBJ1-2	13	CASTKQGSYGYTF	TGTGCCAGCACTAAACAGGGCTCCTATGGCTACACCTTC
-	-	TRBV7-2	TRBJ2-7	16	CASSLGGHSGAYEQYF	TGTGCCAGCAGCTTGGGTGGCCATTCAGGGGCCTACGAGCAGTACTTC
-	-	TRBV6-5	TRBJ1-6	15	CASSYHTGNNSPLHF	TGTGCCAGCAGTTACCACACAGGGAATAATTCACCCCTCCACTTT
-	-	TRBV25-1	TRBJ2-7	14	CASSEYGHSYEQYF	TGTGCCAGCAGTGAATATGGCCACTCCTACGAGCAGTACTTC
once	TRBD1	TRBV27	TRBJ1-4	14	CASRLQGAGEKLFF	TGTGCCAGCAGGTTACAGGGGGCCGGTGAAAAACTGTTTTTT
few	-	TRBV7-3	TRBJ2-1	14	CASSLRSGKGEQFF	TGTGCCAGCAGCTTACGATCGGGGAAAGGTGAGCAGTTCTTC
-	-	TRBV6-6	TRBJ2-5	13	CASSYSTGRGQYF	TGTGCCAGCAGTTACTCGACAGGGCGGGGCCAGTACTTC
-	-	TRBV6-1	TRBJ1-1	17	CASSDRTTGITNTEAFF	TGTGCCAGCAGTGATCGTACTACCGGGATTACAAACACTGAAGCTTTCTTT
-	TRBD2	TRBV9	TRBJ2-7	15	CASSGAAGQSYEQYF	TGTGCCAGCAGCGGGGCAGCGGGGCAGTCCTACGAGCAGTACTTC
-	-	TRBV2	TRBJ2-5	15	CASSVSNSNQETQYF	TGTGCCAGCAGTGTGAGCAATTCTAACCAAGAGACCCAGTACTTC
-	TRBD1	TRBV7-8	TRBJ2-2	17	CASTYLLRGGPPGELFF	TGTGCCAGCACCTACCTGTTGCGAGGGGGCCCCCCCGGGGAGCTGTTTTTT
few	-	TRBV7-9	TRBJ2-7	15	CASSLLSGGPYEQYF	TGTGCCAGCAGCCTTCTTAGTGGAGGCCCCTACGAGCAGTACTTC
-	-	TRBV14	TRBJ1-2	15	CASKPNLPLTGGYTF	TGTGCCAGCAAGCCAAATCTCCCTTTGACGGGTGGCTACACCTTC
-	-	TRBV19	TRBJ1-1	15	CASSARRDSYTEAFF	TGTGCCAGTAGTGCCCGCAGGGATTCGTACACTGAAGCTTTCTTT
-	TRBD1	TRBV2	TRBJ2-7	14	CASSDGTGLYEQYF	TGTGCCAGCAGTGACGGGACAGGTTTATACGAGCAGTACTTC
-	-	TRBV4-3	TRBJ2-3	15	CASSQGPVASDTQYF	TGCGCCAGCAGCCAAGGCCCGGTCGCGTCAGATACGCAGTATTTT
-	-	TRBV5-1	TRBJ1-1	13	CASLGHTNTEAFF	TGCGCCAGCTTGGGACATACGAACACTGAAGCTTTCTTT
-	-	TRBV3-1/TRBV3-2	TRBJ1-2	14	CASSQDRGYSGYTF	TGTGCCAGCAGCCAAGATCGGGGGTACTCTGGCTACACCTTC
-	-	TRBV7-3	TRBJ2-2	15	CASSLGTTRPGELFF	TGTGCCAGCAGCTTAGGCACTACGCGCCCCGGGGAGCTGTTTTTT
-	-	TRBV3-1/TRBV3-2	TRBJ1-2	14	CASSRETGIEGYTF	TGTGCCAGCAGCCGGGAAACAGGGATTGAAGGCTACACCTTC
-	-	TRBV12-3/TRBV12-4	TRBJ1-1	11	CASLYGQEAFF	TGTGCCAGCTTATACGGACAGGAAGCTTTCTTT
-	-	TRBV5-1	TRBJ1-5	14	CASSLGGNNQPQHF	TGCGCCAGCAGCTTGGGAGGAAACAATCAGCCCCAGCATTTT
-	TRBD1	TRBV25-1	TRBJ1-1	14	CASRGTVMNTEAFF	TGTGCCAGCAGGGGGACAGTCATGAACACTGAAGCTTTCTTT
-	TRBD1	TRBV7-2	TRBJ2-5	13	CASKPTGGKTQYF	TGTGCCAGCAAACCTACAGGGGGAAAGACCCAGTACTTC
-	TRBD1	TRBV5-4	TRBJ1-2	15	CASSIGQGAPYGYTF	TGTGCCAGCAGCATAGGACAGGGGGCACCCTATGGCTACACCTTC